These T cell receptor beta chains were read from a single sample in a study of metastatic and nonmetastatic thyroid tumors. TCRdb used MiXCR to call clones anew from the PCR reads. This sample carries fewer than 15,000 clones, 12% of them seen once, and the ten largest clones take about 15%. The sample taken for sequencing was blood. Receptor source: a female donor with papillary thyroid cancer or a benign thyroid nodule (not recorded which). Some clones in this sample may be carry-over from other donors' samples. Each CDR3 is given with its conserved first and last residue. D genes are given only for firm matches. Expanded clones are given a class, and other clones once, few, many or no size at all.

d_gene: .; v_gene: TRBV5-1; abundance: medium-sized; j_gene: TRBJ2-1; CDR3aa: CASSLDVRNEQFF; CDR3nt: TGCGCCAGCAGCTTGGATGTTAGGAATGAGCAGTTCTTC
d_gene: TRBD2; v_gene: TRBV12-3/TRBV12-4; abundance: medium-sized; j_gene: TRBJ2-2; CDR3aa: CASSFPTSGNTGELFF; CDR3nt: TGTGCCAGCAGTTTCCCTACTAGCGGGAACACCGGGGAGCTGTTTTTT
d_gene: .; v_gene: TRBV20-1; abundance: many; j_gene: TRBJ2-1; CDR3aa: CSAVEDDYNEQFF; CDR3nt: TGCAGTGCCGTGGAGGACGACTACAATGAGCAGTTCTTC
d_gene: .; v_gene: TRBV7-7; abundance: few; j_gene: TRBJ2-5; CDR3aa: CASSLASTGDSYQETQYF; CDR3nt: TGTGCTAGCAGCTTAGCAAGTACAGGTGACTCGTACCAAGAGACCCAGTACTTC
d_gene: TRBD1; v_gene: TRBV6-2/TRBV6-3; abundance: medium-sized; j_gene: TRBJ1-2; CDR3aa: CASSYMTGGPYGYTF; CDR3nt: TGTGCCAGCAGTTACATGACAGGGGGGCCTTATGGCTACACCTTC
d_gene: TRBD2; v_gene: TRBV30; abundance: many; j_gene: TRBJ2-5; CDR3aa: CALRLAGGQETQYF; CDR3nt: TGTGCCTTAAGACTAGCGGGAGGTCAAGAGACCCAGTACTTC
d_gene: .; v_gene: TRBV19; abundance: many; j_gene: TRBJ1-2; CDR3aa: CASRPNNVAGYTF; CDR3nt: TGTGCCAGTAGGCCCAATAACGTTGCGGGCTACACCTTC
d_gene: .; v_gene: TRBV11-3; abundance: many; j_gene: TRBJ2-1; CDR3aa: CASSPSSYNEQFF; CDR3nt: TGTGCCAGCAGCCCCAGCTCCTACAATGAGCAGTTCTTC
d_gene: .; v_gene: TRBV12-3/TRBV12-4; abundance: .; j_gene: TRBJ1-2; CDR3aa: CAISMGPDGYSF; CDR3nt: TGTGCCATCAGTATGGGACCAGATGGCTACAGCTTC
d_gene: .; v_gene: TRBV7-8; abundance: many; j_gene: TRBJ2-7; CDR3aa: CASSLYLEKTYEQYF; CDR3nt: TGTGCCAGCAGCTTATACCTAGAAAAAACCTACGAGCAGTACTTC
d_gene: .; v_gene: TRBV7-2; abundance: many; j_gene: TRBJ2-2; CDR3aa: CASSLAVPGELFF; CDR3nt: TGTGCCAGCAGCTTAGCGGTTCCCGGGGAGCTGTTTTTT
d_gene: .; v_gene: TRBV20-1; abundance: .; j_gene: TRBJ1-1; CDR3aa: CSASRGLRTEAFF; CDR3nt: TGCAGTGCTTCCCGGGGGTTAAGGACTGAAGCTTTCTTT
d_gene: .; v_gene: TRBV2; abundance: medium-sized; j_gene: TRBJ1-2; CDR3aa: CASRSSPENGYTF; CDR3nt: TGTGCCAGCAGGTCGAGCCCTGAGAATGGCTACACCTTC
d_gene: TRBD2; v_gene: TRBV18; abundance: many; j_gene: TRBJ2-1; CDR3aa: CASSPSGDYNEQFF; CDR3nt: TGTGCCAGCTCACCCAGCGGGGACTACAATGAGCAGTTCTTC
d_gene: TRBD2; v_gene: TRBV18; abundance: many; j_gene: TRBJ2-3; CDR3aa: CASLLSGGVTDTQYF; CDR3nt: TGTGCCAGCTTACTTAGCGGGGGCGTCACAGATACGCAGTATTTT
d_gene: .; v_gene: TRBV10-2; abundance: many; j_gene: TRBJ2-5; CDR3aa: CASKQSLQETQYF; CDR3nt: TGCGCCAGCAAACAGTCTTTGCAAGAGACCCAGTACTTC
d_gene: .; v_gene: TRBV19; abundance: many; j_gene: TRBJ2-7; CDR3aa: CASSRTKVKYEQYF; CDR3nt: TGTGCCAGTAGTAGAACGAAGGTGAAGTACGAGCAGTACTTC
d_gene: .; v_gene: TRBV3-1; abundance: many; j_gene: TRBJ1-5; CDR3aa: CASSQDGGNQPQHF; CDR3nt: TGTGCCAGCAGCCAAGACGGGGGAAATCAGCCCCAGCATTTT
d_gene: .; v_gene: TRBV4-1; abundance: many; j_gene: TRBJ2-2; CDR3aa: CASSQDRNAGELFF; CDR3nt: TGCGCCAGCAGCCAAGATCGAAACGCCGGGGAGCTGTTTTTT
d_gene: TRBD2; v_gene: TRBV3-1; abundance: many; j_gene: TRBJ2-5; CDR3aa: CASRRDSGVQETQYF; CDR3nt: TGTGCCAGCAGACGGGATAGCGGGGTTCAAGAGACCCAGTACTTC
d_gene: .; v_gene: TRBV19; abundance: medium-sized; j_gene: TRBJ1-2; CDR3aa: CASSISEEPKGGYTF; CDR3nt: TGTGCCAGTAGTATATCGGAGGAACCAAAGGGTGGCTACACCTTC
d_gene: .; v_gene: TRBV7-8; abundance: many; j_gene: TRBJ1-5; CDR3aa: CASSFRQEPQHF; CDR3nt: TGTGCCAGCAGCTTCCGACAAGAGCCCCAGCATTTT